Presented here are 14 T cell receptor beta chains from one specimen sequenced in a study of response to subunit inactivated influenza vaccine (dated by TCRdb to the late 2010s). The receptor library was made with RT-PCR. Sequencer: Illumina HiSeq 2500. TCRdb reprocessing: public reads trimmed at Q25 with fastp, clones called with MiXCR, in-frame beta chains kept. Rows are unified per CDR3 protein, each entry keeping the most common DNA and genes. The sample data list about 500,000 distinct CDR3 sequences, and more than 15% of these were observed just once. The ten largest clones represent about 3% of the sample. Sequenced material: CD4+ T cells sorted from PBMCs, taken around 25 months after vaccination. The receptors derive from a man aged 50 to 69 who received an inactivated influenza vaccine. Donor details come from another sample of the same person, matched by shared clones.

This clonotype was counted between two and nine times. The V call is TRBV5-1, the J call TRBJ2-3; 9 nucleotides align to TRBD2. This CDR3 has 14 residues. Germline CDR1 SGHRS, CDR2 YFSETQ. Trimming at V came to 7 bases and at J to 4 bases, leaving 7 bases not matched to a gene. The CDR3, as DNA: TGCGCCAGCTGGTTAGTAGCGGGAGCAGATACGCAGTATTTT. This codes for CASWLVAGADTQYF.

The V and J genes are TRBV20-1 and TRBJ2-3, with a tentative D call TRBD2 (5 bases). V was shortened by 1 base and J by 4 bases, with 15 bases between the two germline ends. The CDR3 is 15 amino acids. From germline, CDR1 is DFQATT and CDR2 SNEGSKA (reference sequence). DNA of the CDR3: TGCAGTGCTAGAGTCGCGGAGGTGTTGGCAGATACGCAGTATTTT. Protein product: CSARVAEVLADTQYF.

In its sample, this clonotype was seen a few times. The V gene is TRBV20-1, the J gene TRBJ2-3, with 7 positions matching TRBD2. Germline CDR1 and CDR2: DFQATT and SNEGSKA (reference sequence). The CDR3 spans 10 residues. The CDR3: CNPSGDTQYF. The DNA of the CDR3 is TGCAATCCTAGCGGAGATACGCAGTATTTT.

This chain uses TRBV5-1 with TRBJ1-3, with 7 bases aligning to TRBD1. Trimming took 6 bases from V and 2 from J; bases not matched to a gene: 8. The CDR3 totals 15 residues. Germline CDR1 is SGHRS and CDR2 is YFSETQ. The CDR3 protein is CASTQGVAAGNTIYF. The CDR3 nucleotides read TGCGCCAGCACTCAGGGGGTCGCGGCTGGAAACACCATATATTTT.

This clonotype was picked up many times. This sequence joins TRBV6-2 or TRBV6-3 and TRBJ2-1; D remains ambiguous. CDR3 length: 18 amino acids. Germline V lookup: CDR1 MNHEY, CDR2 SVGEGT. Between the trimmed V and J ends, which lost 1 base and 7 bases, there was a span of 23 bases. The CDR3 sequence: CASSYYPTVGFRSNEQFF. CDR3 in DNA: TGTGCCAGCAGTTACTACCCTACGGTGGGTTTTCGTTCGAATGAGCAGTTCTTC.

The gene calls are TRBV6-5 and TRBJ1-6, with D tentatively TRBD1 (6 bases). Germline V gene lookup returns CDR1 MNHEY and CDR2 SVGAGI. V gave up 2 bases and J gave up 6 bases, with 11 bases separating them. This CDR3 comprises 15 residues. CDR3 sequence: CASSYTRQVNSPLHF. The CDR3 DNA is TGTGCCAGCAGTTACACGCGACAGGTTAATTCACCCCTCCACTTT.

This clonotype was picked up a small number of times. The rearrangement links TRBV28 to TRBJ2-7, with D possibly being TRBD1 (5 bases). There are 13 residues in the CDR3. V was pared by 7 bases and J by 6 bases, with 16 bases between. Germline V gene data show CDR1 as MDHEN and CDR2 as SYDVKM. The CDR3 protein is CASKDSELVEQYF. In nucleotides, the CDR3 is TGTGCCAGCAAAGACAGCGAGCTCGTCGAGCAGTACTTC.

This clonotype has more than one count but fewer than ten. The chain has TRBV5-5 and TRBJ2-3; D not certain. From germline, CDR1 is SGHKS and CDR2 YYEKEE (reference sequence). Between the trimmed V and J ends, which lost 2 bases and 2 bases, there was a span of 12 bases. This CDR3 region has 15 residues. CDR3 in amino acids: CASSLSWGSTDTQYF. Here the CDR3 DNA reads TGTGCCAGCAGCTTAAGTTGGGGTTCCACAGATACGCAGTATTTT. Drawing the rest from reference TRBV5-5 and TRBJ2-3, the complete variable domain is DAGVTQSPTHLIKTRGQQVTLRCSPISGHKSVSWYQQVLGQGPQFIFQYYEKEERGRGNFPDRFSARQFPNYSSELNVNALLLGDSALYLCASSLSWGSTDTQYFGPGTRLTVL.

The chain links TRBV5-4 to TRBJ2-7; D not resolved. The CDR3 spans 13 residues. Germline V gene lookup returns CDR1 SGHNT and CDR2 YYREEE (reference sequence). Between the trimmed V and J ends, which lost 4 bases and 4 bases, there was a span of 12 bases. This CDR3 is CASSSSRAYEQYF. As DNA, the CDR3 is TGTGCCAGCAGCAGCTCGAGAGCATACGAGCAGTACTTC.

In this sample, this clonotype turned up a few times. The chain has TRBV10-3 and TRBJ2-1, with TRBD2 identical over 7 bases. From germline, CDR1 is ENHRY and CDR2 SYGVKD. The CDR3 loop spans 14 amino acids. V lost 7 bases, J lost 4 bases, and 7 bases stayed unmatched. CDR3 sequence (DNA): TGTGCCATCACCCCGGGAGGCAGTTACAATGAGCAGTTCTTC. Amino acid sequence: CAITPGGSYNEQFF.

This clonotype was found a few times. V usage is TRBV24-1 and J usage is TRBJ2-1; D is undetermined. Germline V gives CDR1 KGHDR, CDR2 SFDVKD. Between the trimmed V and J ends, which lost 1 base and 11 bases, there was a span of 8 bases. The CDR3 is 12 residues long. For the CDR3, the DNA is TGTGCCACCAGTGATTTTAGCTACAAGCAGTTCTTC. It encodes CATSDFSYKQFF.

The chain employs TRBV28 and TRBJ2-2, with D uncertain. CDR1 MDHEN and CDR2 SYDVKM come from the germline V gene. CDR3 length: 11 amino acids. The V end was cut by 10 bases, the J end by 9 bases, with 12 bases between. The CDR3 loop is CANSLSWELFF. The CDR3 nucleotides read TGTGCCAACAGCCTCTCGTGGGAGCTGTTTTTT.

J is TRBJ1-3 and V is TRBV12-3 or TRBV12-4; 8 nucleotides match TRBD1. This CDR3 spans 14 amino acids. V gave up 6 bases and J gave up 3 bases; unmatched junction bases: 4. CDR3 amino acids: CASSTGGGGNTIYF. For the CDR3, the DNA is TGTGCCAGCAGCACAGGGGGAGGTGGAAACACCATATATTTT.

About this clonotype: One end of the junction is discordant with germline, which a read error may explain. The rearrangement joins TRBV14 to TRBJ1-1; unclear D gene. CDR1 and CDR2 (germline): SGHDN, FVKESK. The CDR3 totals 14 residues. The CDR3 bases are TGTGCCAGCAGCCGGGGTAGAGAGAACACTGAAGCTTTATTT. Translated: CASSRGRENTEALF. The full variable domain, in which reference TRBV14 and TRBJ1-1 provide the parts outside the CDR3, is EAGVTQFPSHSVIEKGQTVTLRCDPISGHDNLYWYRRVMGKEIKFLLHFVKESKQDESGMPNNRFLAERTGGTYSTLKVQPAELEDSGVYFCASSRGRENTEALFGQGTRLTVV.